This TCR beta chain was found in a study of metastatic and nonmetastatic thyroid tumors. The wider study: It was across blood and tumor or nodule tissue from malignant and benign thyroid patients that repertoires were compared. The study, taken as a whole, reports: In both blood and tumor samples, TCR beta diversity was reported significantly higher for malignant than benign nodules.

With MiXCR, TCRdb reprocessed the PCR reads. The sample contains 5,500 to 9,000 clones, over 15% of which appear only once. Germline trimming cut 7 bases from V and 2 bases from J; bases unmatched to any gene: 7. Germline lookup yields CDR1 SGHRS and CDR2 YFSETQ. The CDR3 spans 15 residues. This clone is termed medium-sized. What it binds is not known. Thyroid surgery took place with no prior treatment in any patient. This chain joins TRBV5-1 and TRBJ2-1; 9 nucleotides line up with TRBD1. Sequencing was carried out using adjacent normal tissue. This receptor was obtained from a female donor with papillary thyroid cancer or a benign thyroid nodule (not recorded which). Some clones in this sample may be carry-over from other donors' samples. This CDR3 reads CASQGGTGTYNEQFF. As DNA, the CDR3 is TGCGCCAGCCAGGGAGGGACAGGGACCTACAATGAGCAGTTCTTC.